This T cell receptor (beta chain) was profiled in a study of post-analysis software for immune sequencing data. Turning to the study itself: Relapsing-remitting, secondary progressive and progressive-relapsing courses of multiple sclerosis were included.

This clonotype was seen only a few times. Its antigen is as yet unknown. Tagging with unique molecular identifiers was a feature of the TCR beta cDNA libraries. Out of 1 to 10 million T cells, about 520,000 cDNA molecules were generated. TCRdb reanalysed the PCR reads using MiXCR and keeps one entry per CDR3 protein. The sample comprises fewer than 900,000 distinct CDR3 sequences, around 46% of which are singletons, and 4% to 5% rests with the top ten. Findings of the study overall: Significantly lower normalized Chao1 diversity was seen in multiple sclerosis patients than in controls. F-measure co-clustering was strong for batch-matched samples.

The TCR sequence derives from a girl aged 5 to 17 with multiple sclerosis. Source material: blood.

Written as DNA, the CDR3 is TGCGCCAGCAGCCAAGATCACCTAGAGGAGTACTACAATGAGCAGTTCTTC. It translates to CASSQDHLEEYYNEQFF. This sequence joins TRBV4-1 and TRBJ2-1; D is unresolved. CDR1 is MGHRA, CDR2 YSYEKL, per germline. The CDR3 covers 17 residues. Trimming pared 0 bases from V and 3 bases from J, leaving 15 bases between.